The rows below give T cell receptor beta chains drawn from one sample of a study of T-cell memory formation after mild COVID-19. TCRdb passed the 5' RACE reads through MiXCR, listing each CDR3 protein once. There are some 40,000 distinct CDR3 sequences in the sample; 7.3% occur only once, and 1.2% to 1.5% lies in the top ten. Sequencing was done on a sample of PBMCs or a T cell subset sorted from them (not recorded which). The receptors were sampled from a young man who had mild COVID-19 (a few samples of this study predate the infection). Cell type and time point are not known. The CDR3 runs from the conserved cysteine through the conserved F or W. Fields, in order: clone size, J gene, CDR3 length, V gene, D gene, CDR3 protein, CDR3 DNA. D genes are given only for firm matches. Rows give clone size only sometimes, using once, few, many, or a class for an expanded clone.

clone size: NA; J gene: TRBJ2-3; CDR3 length: 14; V gene: TRBV4-1; D gene: TRBD1; CDR3 protein: CASSQKGAEDTQYF; CDR3 DNA: TGCGCCAGCAGCCAGAAGGGGGCGGAAGATACGCAGTATTTT
clone size: medium-sized; J gene: TRBJ1-6; CDR3 length: 13; V gene: TRBV7-2; D gene: NA; CDR3 protein: CASTLDGNSPLHF; CDR3 DNA: TGTGCCAGCACCCTAGACGGAAATTCACCCCTCCACTTT
clone size: many; J gene: TRBJ2-1; CDR3 length: 18; V gene: TRBV4-3; D gene: TRBD2; CDR3 protein: CASSPHGGSRGGRVEQFF; CDR3 DNA: TGCGCCAGCAGCCCCCATGGAGGGTCGCGGGGGGGCCGGGTTGAGCAGTTCTTC
clone size: many; J gene: TRBJ2-1; CDR3 length: 14; V gene: TRBV28; D gene: NA; CDR3 protein: CASRGASSYNEQFF; CDR3 DNA: TGTGCCAGCAGGGGGGCTTCCTCCTACAATGAGCAGTTCTTC
clone size: many; J gene: TRBJ2-1; CDR3 length: 13; V gene: TRBV7-8; D gene: TRBD2; CDR3 protein: CASRVAGGDEQFF; CDR3 DNA: TGTGCCAGCAGGGTAGCGGGGGGCGATGAGCAGTTCTTC
clone size: few; J gene: TRBJ1-1; CDR3 length: 13; V gene: TRBV20-1; D gene: NA; CDR3 protein: CSAIGGMGTEAFF; CDR3 DNA: TGCAGTGCTATTGGAGGAATGGGAACTGAAGCTTTCTTT
clone size: few; J gene: TRBJ2-3; CDR3 length: 16; V gene: TRBV7-2; D gene: TRBD2; CDR3 protein: CASSLYSGGITDTQYF; CDR3 DNA: TGTGCCAGCAGTCTCTATAGCGGGGGAATCACAGATACGCAGTATTTT
clone size: NA; J gene: TRBJ1-1; CDR3 length: 17; V gene: TRBV5-1; D gene: TRBD1; CDR3 protein: CASSFRPQGQVNTEAFF; CDR3 DNA: TGCGCCAGCAGCTTCCGTCCTCAGGGACAGGTGAACACTGAAGCTTTCTTT
clone size: many; J gene: TRBJ1-2; CDR3 length: 13; V gene: TRBV7-3; D gene: NA; CDR3 protein: CASSSREGLGYTF; CDR3 DNA: TGTGCCAGCAGCTCCCGGGAGGGATTGGGCTACACCTTC
clone size: few; J gene: TRBJ2-5; CDR3 length: 14; V gene: TRBV10-3; D gene: TRBD1; CDR3 protein: CAIGQGETKETQYF; CDR3 DNA: TGTGCCATAGGACAGGGAGAAACCAAAGAGACCCAGTACTTC
clone size: NA; J gene: TRBJ1-1; CDR3 length: 13; V gene: TRBV10-3; D gene: NA; CDR3 protein: CAISETDNTEAFF; CDR3 DNA: TGTGCCATCAGTGAGACAGATAACACTGAAGCTTTCTTT
clone size: NA; J gene: TRBJ2-3; CDR3 length: 15; V gene: TRBV7-2; D gene: NA; CDR3 protein: CASSSRRFGADTQYF; CDR3 DNA: TGTGCCAGCAGCTCTAGACGGTTTGGCGCAGATACGCAGTATTTT
clone size: NA; J gene: TRBJ1-1; CDR3 length: 13; V gene: TRBV7-3; D gene: NA; CDR3 protein: CASSFGGGTEAFF; CDR3 DNA: TGTGCCAGCAGCTTCGGGGGGGGCACTGAAGCTTTCTTT
clone size: NA; J gene: TRBJ1-3; CDR3 length: 15; V gene: TRBV20-1; D gene: TRBD1; CDR3 protein: CSARTAGTGTNTIYF; CDR3 DNA: TGCAGTGCTAGAACGGCCGGGACAGGGACGAACACCATATATTTT
clone size: NA; J gene: TRBJ2-3; CDR3 length: 14; V gene: TRBV5-1; D gene: NA; CDR3 protein: CASSSLGGTDTQYF; CDR3 DNA: TGCGCCAGCAGCTCCCTCGGGGGCACAGATACGCAGTATTTT
clone size: NA; J gene: TRBJ2-6; CDR3 length: 14; V gene: TRBV7-2; D gene: NA; CDR3 protein: CASSQGSGANVLTF; CDR3 DNA: TGTGCCAGCAGCCAGGGTTCGGGGGCCAACGTCCTGACTTTC
clone size: NA; J gene: TRBJ2-6; CDR3 length: 16; V gene: TRBV5-5; D gene: NA; CDR3 protein: CASSHARLAEANVLTF; CDR3 DNA: TGTGCCAGCAGCCATGCCCGACTGGCAGAGGCCAACGTCCTGACTTTC
clone size: many; J gene: TRBJ2-1; CDR3 length: 15; V gene: TRBV20-1; D gene: TRBD2; CDR3 protein: CSADGLAGGYNEQFF; CDR3 DNA: TGCAGTGCTGATGGACTAGCGGGGGGCTACAATGAGCAGTTCTTC
clone size: many; J gene: TRBJ1-1; CDR3 length: 13; V gene: TRBV15; D gene: NA; CDR3 protein: CATSGSGTPKAFF; CDR3 DNA: TGTGCCACCAGCGGTTCTGGGACCCCCAAAGCTTTCTTT
clone size: few; J gene: TRBJ1-2; CDR3 length: 11; V gene: TRBV30; D gene: TRBD1; CDR3 protein: CAWRDRGGYTF; CDR3 DNA: TGTGCCTGGAGGGACAGGGGTGGCTACACCTTC
clone size: many; J gene: TRBJ2-1; CDR3 length: 15; V gene: TRBV5-4; D gene: TRBD2; CDR3 protein: CASSLSGGSYNEQFF; CDR3 DNA: TGTGCCAGCAGCTTGTCCGGGGGGTCCTACAATGAGCAGTTCTTC
clone size: NA; J gene: TRBJ2-2; CDR3 length: 15; V gene: TRBV7-9; D gene: NA; CDR3 protein: CASSYGLAGTGELFF; CDR3 DNA: TGTGCCAGCAGCTACGGCCTAGCAGGCACCGGGGAGCTGTTTTTT
clone size: NA; J gene: TRBJ1-6; CDR3 length: 13; V gene: TRBV7-9; D gene: NA; CDR3 protein: CASSLGRDSPLHF; CDR3 DNA: TGTGCCAGCAGCTTAGGTCGGGATTCACCCCTCCACTTT
clone size: few; J gene: TRBJ2-5; CDR3 length: 17; V gene: TRBV7-8; D gene: TRBD1; CDR3 protein: CASSLVLGQGGRETQYF; CDR3 DNA: TGTGCCAGCAGCTTAGTTTTAGGACAGGGAGGCCGGGAGACCCAGTACTTC
clone size: NA; J gene: TRBJ2-7; CDR3 length: 17; V gene: TRBV6-5; D gene: NA; CDR3 protein: CASSYQERTGSSYEQYF; CDR3 DNA: TGTGCCAGCAGTTACCAGGAGCGCACTGGGAGCTCCTACGAGCAGTACTTC
clone size: NA; J gene: TRBJ1-1; CDR3 length: 14; V gene: TRBV28; D gene: NA; CDR3 protein: CASSFGQGRSEAFF; CDR3 DNA: TGTGCCAGCAGTTTCGGGCAGGGGAGGTCTGAAGCTTTCTTT
clone size: few; J gene: TRBJ2-1; CDR3 length: 15; V gene: TRBV9; D gene: TRBD1; CDR3 protein: CASSLRTGGFYEQFF; CDR3 DNA: TGTGCCAGCAGCTTACGGACAGGGGGCTTCTATGAGCAGTTCTTC
clone size: NA; J gene: TRBJ2-6; CDR3 length: 15; V gene: TRBV6-2/TRBV6-3; D gene: NA; CDR3 protein: CASSYGPPGANVLTF; CDR3 DNA: TGTGCCAGCAGTTACGGGCCGCCTGGGGCCAACGTCCTGACTTTC
clone size: few; J gene: TRBJ2-5; CDR3 length: 13; V gene: TRBV18; D gene: NA; CDR3 protein: CASSPRNRETQYF; CDR3 DNA: TGTGCCAGCTCACCCCGAAACAGAGAGACCCAGTACTTC
clone size: few; J gene: TRBJ2-7; CDR3 length: 14; V gene: TRBV6-6; D gene: TRBD2; CDR3 protein: CASSSSGDGYEQYF; CDR3 DNA: TGTGCCAGCAGTTCTAGCGGGGACGGATACGAGCAGTACTTC
clone size: few; J gene: TRBJ2-4; CDR3 length: 14; V gene: TRBV20-1; D gene: TRBD1; CDR3 protein: CSARSGTVQNIQYF; CDR3 DNA: TGCAGTGCTCGTTCCGGGACAGTACAAAACATTCAGTACTTC
clone size: few; J gene: TRBJ2-2; CDR3 length: 14; V gene: TRBV5-1; D gene: NA; CDR3 protein: CASSFTANTGELFF; CDR3 DNA: TGCGCCAGCAGCTTTACCGCGAACACCGGGGAGCTGTTTTTT
clone size: few; J gene: TRBJ2-1; CDR3 length: 15; V gene: TRBV6-4; D gene: TRBD2; CDR3 protein: CASSGLAGQLGEQFF; CDR3 DNA: TGTGCCAGCAGTGGCCTAGCGGGGCAACTCGGTGAGCAGTTCTTC
clone size: few; J gene: TRBJ2-3; CDR3 length: 11; V gene: TRBV11-2; D gene: NA; CDR3 protein: CASSPVDTQYF; CDR3 DNA: TGTGCCAGCAGCCCGGTAGATACGCAGTATTTT
clone size: few; J gene: TRBJ1-2; CDR3 length: 13; V gene: TRBV5-5; D gene: NA; CDR3 protein: CASSRDENYGYTF; CDR3 DNA: TGTGCCAGCAGCCGCGACGAAAACTATGGCTACACCTTC
clone size: many; J gene: TRBJ2-2; CDR3 length: 17; V gene: TRBV7-2; D gene: TRBD1; CDR3 protein: CASSLGRTGANTGELFF; CDR3 DNA: TGTGCCAGCAGCTTAGGCCGGACAGGGGCGAACACCGGGGAGCTGTTTTTT
clone size: NA; J gene: TRBJ2-1; CDR3 length: 14; V gene: TRBV5-1; D gene: NA; CDR3 protein: CASSLPLGRNEQFF; CDR3 DNA: TGCGCCAGCAGCCTCCCGTTGGGGCGGAATGAGCAGTTCTTC
clone size: NA; J gene: TRBJ2-4; CDR3 length: 12; V gene: TRBV15; D gene: NA; CDR3 protein: CATSRDTGIQYF; CDR3 DNA: TGTGCCACCAGCAGAGATACGGGGATTCAGTACTTC
clone size: many; J gene: TRBJ2-1; CDR3 length: 13; V gene: TRBV7-9; D gene: NA; CDR3 protein: CASSFLGHNEQFF; CDR3 DNA: TGTGCCAGCAGCTTTTTGGGCCACAATGAGCAGTTCTTC
clone size: NA; J gene: TRBJ2-1; CDR3 length: 15; V gene: TRBV5-1; D gene: NA; CDR3 protein: CASSPTAVSNNEQFF; CDR3 DNA: TGCGCCAGCAGCCCAACAGCGGTCTCAAATAATGAGCAGTTCTTC
clone size: many; J gene: TRBJ2-7; CDR3 length: 15; V gene: TRBV5-1; D gene: TRBD1; CDR3 protein: CASSPTRQGPREQYF; CDR3 DNA: TGCGCCAGCAGCCCCACCCGACAGGGACCCCGCGAGCAGTACTTC
clone size: NA; J gene: TRBJ2-7; CDR3 length: 11; V gene: TRBV3-1; D gene: NA; CDR3 protein: CASSNSYEQYF; CDR3 DNA: TGTGCCAGCAGCAACTCCTACGAGCAGTACTTC
clone size: few; J gene: TRBJ1-1; CDR3 length: 12; V gene: TRBV10-3; D gene: NA; CDR3 protein: CASSGGDTEAFF; CDR3 DNA: TGTGCCAGTTCAGGTGGTGACACTGAAGCTTTCTTT
clone size: once; J gene: TRBJ2-7; CDR3 length: 14; V gene: TRBV10-3; D gene: TRBD2; CDR3 protein: CALTNRTSGYEQYF; CDR3 DNA: TGTGCCCTCACTAACCGGACTAGCGGGTACGAGCAGTACTTC
clone size: few; J gene: TRBJ2-1; CDR3 length: 18; V gene: TRBV11-3; D gene: NA; CDR3 protein: CASSLDHSGTSRYNEQFF; CDR3 DNA: TGTGCCAGCAGCTTAGATCACTCCGGGACTTCCCGTTACAATGAGCAGTTCTTC
clone size: many; J gene: TRBJ2-1; CDR3 length: 14; V gene: TRBV7-8; D gene: TRBD2; CDR3 protein: CASSPEGRGNEQFF; CDR3 DNA: TGTGCCAGCAGCCCCGAAGGGAGGGGCAATGAGCAGTTCTTC
clone size: NA; J gene: TRBJ2-2; CDR3 length: 15; V gene: TRBV2; D gene: TRBD1; CDR3 protein: CASRRGQSNTGELFF; CDR3 DNA: TGTGCCAGCAGGAGGGGACAGAGTAACACCGGGGAGCTGTTTTTT
clone size: NA; J gene: TRBJ2-3; CDR3 length: 18; V gene: TRBV5-1; D gene: NA; CDR3 protein: CASSLAVFTGSGTDTQYF; CDR3 DNA: TGCGCCAGCAGCTTGGCTGTTTTTACAGGTTCGGGCACAGATACGCAGTATTTT
clone size: few; J gene: TRBJ1-1; CDR3 length: 13; V gene: TRBV30; D gene: TRBD1; CDR3 protein: CAWRDRANTEAFF; CDR3 DNA: TGTGCCTGGCGGGACAGAGCGAACACTGAAGCTTTCTTT
clone size: medium-sized; J gene: TRBJ2-3; CDR3 length: 18; V gene: TRBV4-3; D gene: TRBD2; CDR3 protein: CASSQEAAGGLGTDTQYF; CDR3 DNA: TGCGCCAGCAGCCAAGAGGCAGCGGGGGGGCTGGGCACAGATACGCAGTATTTT
clone size: NA; J gene: TRBJ2-3; CDR3 length: 14; V gene: TRBV20-1; D gene: TRBD1; CDR3 protein: CSARTGGNTDTQYF; CDR3 DNA: TGCAGTGCCAGGACAGGGGGCAATACAGATACGCAGTATTTT
clone size: many; J gene: TRBJ1-1; CDR3 length: 17; V gene: TRBV12-3/TRBV12-4; D gene: TRBD1; CDR3 protein: CASTRGGTGAMNTEAFF; CDR3 DNA: TGTGCCAGCACCCGAGGGGGGACAGGGGCGATGAACACTGAAGCTTTCTTT
clone size: NA; J gene: TRBJ2-5; CDR3 length: 14; V gene: TRBV25-1; D gene: TRBD2; CDR3 protein: CASSDLSGGETQYF; CDR3 DNA: TGTGCCAGCAGTGACCTAAGCGGGGGAGAGACCCAGTACTTC
clone size: NA; J gene: TRBJ2-3; CDR3 length: 14; V gene: TRBV28; D gene: TRBD2; CDR3 protein: CATGLAGFTDTQYF; CDR3 DNA: TGTGCCACCGGACTAGCGGGGTTCACAGATACGCAGTATTTT
clone size: many; J gene: TRBJ2-7; CDR3 length: 11; V gene: TRBV6-5; D gene: NA; CDR3 protein: CASSYNYEQYF; CDR3 DNA: TGTGCCAGCAGTTACAACTACGAGCAGTACTTC
clone size: few; J gene: TRBJ2-3; CDR3 length: 15; V gene: TRBV27; D gene: TRBD1; CDR3 protein: CASSSPGQGADTQYF; CDR3 DNA: TGTGCCAGCAGTTCTCCGGGACAGGGGGCAGATACGCAGTATTTT
clone size: few; J gene: TRBJ2-5; CDR3 length: 14; V gene: TRBV19; D gene: TRBD2; CDR3 protein: CASKRDSGRETQYF; CDR3 DNA: TGTGCCAGTAAGAGGGACTCCGGGAGGGAGACCCAGTACTTC
clone size: few; J gene: TRBJ2-7; CDR3 length: 12; V gene: TRBV6-2/TRBV6-3; D gene: NA; CDR3 protein: CASSQQGYEQYF; CDR3 DNA: TGTGCCAGCAGTCAACAGGGTTACGAGCAGTACTTC
clone size: many; J gene: TRBJ2-3; CDR3 length: 16; V gene: TRBV5-1; D gene: NA; CDR3 protein: CASSLEGGTIADTQYF; CDR3 DNA: TGCGCCAGCAGCTTGGAGGGGGGCACGATTGCAGATACGCAGTATTTT
clone size: many; J gene: TRBJ2-2; CDR3 length: 14; V gene: TRBV7-2; D gene: NA; CDR3 protein: CASRGTGNTGELFF; CDR3 DNA: TGTGCCAGCAGGGGGACGGGGAACACCGGGGAGCTGTTTTTT